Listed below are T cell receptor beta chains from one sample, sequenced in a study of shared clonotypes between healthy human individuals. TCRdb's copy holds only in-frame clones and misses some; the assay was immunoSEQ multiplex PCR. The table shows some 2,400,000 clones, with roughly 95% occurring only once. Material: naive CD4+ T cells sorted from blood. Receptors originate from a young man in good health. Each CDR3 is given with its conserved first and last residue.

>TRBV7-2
CASSRTGNTEAFF
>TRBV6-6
CASRTENEQFF
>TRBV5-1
CASSLGVGGSNQPQHF
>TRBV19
CASSHRDREGNGYTF
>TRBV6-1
CASRRQGNTIYF
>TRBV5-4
CASGRDTITRGYTF
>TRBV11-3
CASSLGQGAGETQYF
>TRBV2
CASTLGGNTEAFF
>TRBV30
CAWVLLSPTNSNQPQHF
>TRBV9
CASSPRSNQPQHF
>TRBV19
CASTPQGINTGELFF
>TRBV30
CAWSPGMKGTDTQYF
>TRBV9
CASSVGFSSYEQYF
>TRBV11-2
CASSAGTGRNGELFF
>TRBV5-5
CASSPDVSYGYTF
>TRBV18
CASSPQGQGAQKLFF
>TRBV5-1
CASSLGRETGELFF
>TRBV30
CAWSVENEQFF
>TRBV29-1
CSVPPRDGGAFF
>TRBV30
CAWSVLERGGREQFF
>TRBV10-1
CASSEGGQPEGYGYTF
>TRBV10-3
CAISGGVNQPQHF
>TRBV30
CAWTPYTEAFF
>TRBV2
CASSARDRGVNTEAFF
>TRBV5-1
CASSPSPREAYEQYF
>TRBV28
CASSLFPDTQYF
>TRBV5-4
CASSGRAGEDTQYF
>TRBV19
CASRSGQGVADTQYF
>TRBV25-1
CASSESKLVGYEQYF
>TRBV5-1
CARTPSKGSSYNEQFF
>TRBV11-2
CASSSIWGSQTGELFF
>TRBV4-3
CASSQDQSASGNEQFF
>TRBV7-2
CASSLYVEAFF
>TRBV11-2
CASSLDLGDTQYF
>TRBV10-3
CAISGTGVYTGELFF
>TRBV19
CASRRGQGTNYGYTF
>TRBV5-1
CASSPEGLSGANVLTF
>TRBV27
CASRGPTEAFF
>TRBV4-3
CASSQDLGNLNSPLHF
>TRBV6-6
CASSYSGQANYGYTF